The 18 T cell receptor beta chains below all came from one sample that was sequenced in a study of cytomegalovirus exposure and HLA in healthy donors. A multiplex PCR was run with 60 Vbeta primers and 13 Jbeta primers. TCRdb's table, derived via immunoSEQ multiplex PCR, lists solely in-frame clones and lacks some. The sample has 120,000 to 150,000 clones, 75% to 90% seen once. The sample consisted of PBMCs. The receptors were sampled from a female donor in good health and CMV-seronegative.

This rearrangement joins TRBV5-1 to TRBJ2-1; TRBD2 matches at 8 bases. This CDR3 is 18 amino acids long. CDR1 is SGHRS and CDR2 is YFSETQ in the germline V gene. Unmatched junction bases numbered 15, after V lost 4 bases and J lost 3 bases. The CDR3 region is CASSVRESGSSSYNEQFF. CDR3 DNA sequence: TGCGCCAGCAGCGTAAGAGAGAGCGGGAGTTCGAGCTACAATGAGCAGTTCTTC.

V and J are TRBV27 and TRBJ2-5; TRBD1 matches at 9 bases. The CDR3 runs 14 residues. Per germline, CDR1 MNHEY and CDR2 SMNVEV (reference sequence). V gave up 5 bases and J gave up 5 bases; unmatched junction bases: 6. This CDR3 reads CASSPGQGRETQYF. In DNA form, the CDR3 reads TGTGCCAGCAGTCCAGGACAGGGGAGGGAGACCCAGTACTTC.

This sequence joins TRBV10-3 and TRBJ2-7; D is perhaps TRBD1 (5 bases). Trimming cost V 6 bases and J 0 bases, with 12 bases left between them. Germline lookup yields CDR1 ENHRY and CDR2 SYGVKD. This CDR3 is built from 14 residues. The CDR3 region is CAIRQQENSYEQYF. For the CDR3, the DNA is TGTGCCATCAGGCAACAGGAGAACTCCTACGAGCAGTACTTC.

The chain is built from TRBV19 and TRBJ2-6; D possibly corresponds to TRBD2 (5 bases). The CDR3 covers 14 residues. CDR1 and CDR2 (germline): LNHDA, SQIVND (reference sequence). V dropped 6 bases and J dropped 0 bases, with 6 bases sitting between them. CDR3 residues: CASSTSSGANVLTF. CDR3 DNA sequence: TGTGCCAGTAGCACTAGCTCTGGGGCCAACGTCCTGACTTTC.

This rearrangement joins TRBV30 to TRBJ1-2; D is possibly TRBD1 (6 bases). V gave up 1 base and J gave up 5 bases, with 26 bases separating them. The CDR3 runs 18 residues. Per germline, CDR1 GTSNPN and CDR2 SVGIG (reference sequence). The CDR3 sequence is CAWSATAPGETLWYGYTF. The DNA of the CDR3 is TGTGCCTGGAGTGCGACCGCCCCAGGGGAAACCCTTTGGTATGGCTACACCTTC. The whole variable domain, remainder taken from reference TRBV30 and TRBJ1-2, is SQTIHQWPATLVQPVGSPLSLECTVEGTSNPNLYWYRQAAGRGLQLLFYSVGIGQISSEVPQNLSASRPQDRQFILSSKKLLLSDSGFYLCAWSATAPGETLWYGYTFGSGTRLTVV.

This rearrangement joins TRBV6-7 to TRBJ2-7; a possible D gene is TRBD2 (5 bases). TRBV6-7 has ORF status, its function being uncertain. This CDR3 contains 16 residues. V was clipped by 0 bases and J by 0 bases, with 12 bases between them. The DNA for the CDR3 is TGTGCCAGCAGTTACTCCCGACGGGGTAGCTCCTACGAGCAGTACTTC. Its protein is CASSYSRRGSSYEQYF.

The chain links TRBV28 to TRBJ1-4; the D gene is possibly TRBD1 (5 bases). CDR1 and CDR2 (germline): MDHEN, SYDVKM. The V gene lost 4 bases and the J gene lost 7 bases, with 7 bases spanning the gap. There are 12 residues in the CDR3. This CDR3 is CASSSGIEKLFF. CDR3 in DNA: TGTGCCAGCAGTTCAGGGATTGAAAAACTGTTTTTT.

CDR3 nucleotide sequence: TGTGCCAGCAGCTTGACGGGACTAGCGGACTACGAGCAGTACTTC. It encodes CASSLTGLADYEQYF. This rearrangement joins TRBV28 to TRBJ2-7; TRBD2 agrees at 11 bases. Germline V gene sequence: CDR1 MDHEN, CDR2 SYDVKM. Trimming removed 6 bases from V and 3 bases from J; junction bases left unmatched: 7. This CDR3 is 15 amino acids long.

This rearrangement joins TRBV6-6 to TRBJ2-2, with D tentatively TRBD1 (6 bases). The CDR3 spans 14 residues. The germline CDR1 and CDR2 sequences are MNHNY and SVGAGI (reference sequence). Trimming pared 6 bases from V and 1 base from J, leaving 9 bases between. The CDR3 DNA reads TGTGCCAGCAGGAGACAGGAGAACACCGGGGAGCTGTTTTTT. Protein: CASRRQENTGELFF.

The chain uses TRBV29-1 and TRBJ2-7; 10 nucleotides match TRBD2. The CDR3 runs 13 residues. The germline gives CDR1 SQVTM, CDR2 ANQGSEA. The V gene end was trimmed by 7 bases and the J gene end by 3 bases; junction bases not matched to a gene: 6. The CDR3 sequence is CSALTSGRYEQYF. CDR3 DNA sequence: TGCAGCGCCCTGACTAGCGGGCGCTACGAGCAGTACTTC.

The chain combines TRBV28 with TRBJ2-5, with TRBD2 identical over 8 bases. The V gene's germline CDR1 is MDHEN and CDR2 SYDVKM. This CDR3 spans 15 amino acids. Unmatched junction bases numbered 8, after V lost 6 bases and J lost 2 bases. CDR3 coding DNA: TGTGCCAGCAGCTCCGAGCGGGGGCGACAAGAGACCCAGTACTTC. Its translation: CASSSERGRQETQYF. Variable domain in full (rest from reference TRBV28 and TRBJ2-5): DVKVTQSSRYLVKRTGEKVFLECVQDMDHENMFWYRQDPGLGLRLIYFSYDVKMKEKGDIPEGYSVSREKKERFSLILESASTNQTSMYLCASSSERGRQETQYFGPGTRLLVL.

In DNA form, the CDR3 reads TGTGCCAGCAGCTTCCCTAAACCCCTCTCTGGAAACACCATATATTTT. This translates into CASSFPKPLSGNTIYF. The chain recombines TRBV5-6 with TRBJ1-3; no clear D. The CDR3 extends over 16 amino acids. CDR1 is SGHDT and CDR2 is YYEEEE in the germline V gene. V was pared by 2 bases and J by 0 bases, with 12 bases between.

This chain uses TRBV19 with TRBJ1-1; 7 bases map to TRBD1. Looked up from germline, CDR1 is LNHDA and CDR2 is SQIVND (reference sequence). CDR3 length: 18 residues. Germline trimming cut 2 bases from V and 0 bases from J; bases unmatched to any gene: 12. The CDR3 DNA reads TGTGCCAGTAGTATACTAAGGTGGGACAGCCCCATGAACACTGAAGCTTTCTTT. Its translation is CASSILRWDSPMNTEAFF.

V gene TRBV28 combines with J gene TRBJ2-7; 10 bases agree with TRBD1. The CDR3 covers 15 residues. The J segment lost 2 bases and the V segment lost 5 bases, leaving 6 bases of the junction unmatched. Per the germline V gene, CDR1 is MDHEN and CDR2 is SYDVKM. As DNA, the CDR3 is TGTGCCAGCAGTCCCAGGGACAGGGGTCCCTACGAGCAGTACTTC. Translation: CASSPRDRGPYEQYF.

The chain carries TRBV19 and TRBJ1-2; D unclear. This CDR3 spans 15 amino acids. Trimming took 3 bases from V and 7 from J, leaving 18 bases between them. From germline, CDR1 is LNHDA and CDR2 SQIVND (reference sequence). The CDR3 DNA reads TGTGCCAGTAGTATGGAGGGATCGGGATGGGGTGGCTACACCTTC. Its protein is CASSMEGSGWGGYTF. Full variable domain (outside the CDR3, taken from reference TRBV19 and TRBJ1-2): DGGITQSPKYLFRKEGQNVTLSCEQNLNHDAMYWYRQDPGQGLRLIYYSQIVNDFQKGDIAEGYSVSREKKESFPLTVTSAQKNPTAFYLCASSMEGSGWGGYTFGSGTRLTVV.

This chain links TRBV2 with TRBJ2-1, with a possible D match to TRBD1 (6 bases). The CDR3 spans 16 residues. CDR1 SNHLY and CDR2 FYNNEI come from the germline V gene. V was trimmed by 7 bases and J by 5 bases, leaving 21 bases between them. The CDR3 here is CASKMGAREANNEQFF. The DNA of the CDR3 is TGTGCCAGCAAAATGGGGGCAAGGGAAGCTAACAATGAGCAGTTCTTC.

V and J are TRBV19 and TRBJ1-3; 10 bases are a match to TRBD1. Germline-derived CDR1 and CDR2 are LNHDA and SQIVND (reference sequence). The CDR3 sequence is 17 residues long. With V trimmed by 5 bases and J by 1 base, 8 bases remained unmatched. The CDR3 region is CASSSGTGERSGNTIYF. CDR3 DNA: TGTGCCAGTAGTTCCGGGACAGGGGAAAGGTCTGGAAACACCATATATTTT.

The gene calls are TRBV19 and TRBJ1-1; D is ambiguous. The CDR3 contains 14 residues. Trimming left V 2 bases short and J 0 bases short, with 7 bases between. Germline V gene data show CDR1 as LNHDA and CDR2 as SQIVND (reference sequence). DNA for the CDR3: TGTGCCAGTAGTATACGACTGATGAACACTGAAGCTTTCTTT. Its translation is CASSIRLMNTEAFF.